Listed here are 20 T cell receptor beta chains from one sample, sequenced in a study of CD8 T cells in Susac syndrome. The RNA, 0.5 to 1 ug, was put through reverse transcription using random hexamers. TCRdb reprocessed the immunoSEQ multiplex PCR reads via MiXCR and lists one record per CDR3 protein. The sample consists of about 110,000 distinct CDR3 sequences, less than 97% of them appearing once. The specimen sequenced was CD4+ T cells from PBMCs. Every receptor here comes from a human donor in good health.

This clonotype came up once. One junction end does not reproduce the germline sequence, and a read error may be involved. The CDR3 bases are TGTGCCAACAGCCCTCTGCGCGGGAGCTCCTACGAGCAGTACTTC. It specifies CANSPLRGSSYEQYF. The V call is TRBV5-6, the J call TRBJ2-7, with TRBD2 identical over 7 bases. Germline assignment: CDR1 SGHDT and CDR2 YYEEEE. The CDR3 runs 15 residues.

This chain connects TRBV25-1 to TRBJ2-5; the match to TRBD2 covers 7 bases. The CDR3 has 16 amino acids. The V and J ends lost 2 bases and 5 bases, in that order; junction bases with no gene match: 11. The germline gives CDR1 MGHDK, CDR2 SYGVNS. This CDR3 is CASSEGRSGNGETQYF. The CDR3 DNA sequence: TGTGCCAGCAGTGAAGGGAGGAGCGGGAATGGGGAGACCCAGTACTTC.

CDR3 in DNA: TGTGCCAGCAGTTACCCTGGCTATGGCTACACCTTC. Amino acid sequence: CASSYPGYGYTF. The chain has TRBV6-5 and TRBJ1-2; D unresolved. CDR3 length equals 12 residues. Trimming took 2 bases from V and 4 from J, leaving 5 bases between them. The germline gives CDR1 MNHEY, CDR2 SVGAGI.

CDR3 in amino acids: CASSLLRTGGGTEAFF. CDR3 sequence (DNA): TGTGCCAGCAGTCTCTTACGGACAGGGGGAGGCACTGAAGCTTTCTTT. V gene TRBV2 combines with J gene TRBJ1-1, with TRBD1 identical over 10 bases. The V and J ends lost 5 bases and 4 bases, in that order; junction bases with no gene match: 10. The germline V gene encodes CDR1 SNHLY and CDR2 FYNNEI. The CDR3 contains 16 residues.

The chain uses TRBV4-1 and TRBJ2-5; no clear D. This CDR3 region has 13 residues. Germline V CDR1 and CDR2: MGHRA, YSYEKL. V lost 1 base and J lost 5, with 8 bases in between. The CDR3, as DNA: TGCGCCAGCAGCCAAGGAATGCTGGAGACCCAGTACTTC. Translated: CASSQGMLETQYF.

The chain combines TRBV18 with TRBJ2-5; D might be TRBD2 (6 bases). Germline V gene lookup returns CDR1 KGHSH and CDR2 LQKENI. The CDR3 spans 14 residues. V lost 2 bases, J lost 5 bases, and 12 bases lay in between. CDR3 loop: CASSPGTAPETQYF. In nucleotides, the CDR3 is TGTGCCAGCTCACCAGGGACTGCTCCGGAGACCCAGTACTTC.

J is TRBJ2-5 and V is TRBV5-6, with 8 nucleotides matching TRBD2. V was clipped by 1 base and J by 3 bases; unmatched bases: 8. The CDR3 loop spans 16 amino acids. CDR1 is SGHDT and CDR2 is YYEEEE in the germline V gene. The CDR3 region is CASSLLRRAGEETQYF. The CDR3 DNA reads as TGTGCCAGCAGCTTGTTGAGACGAGCGGGAGAAGAGACCCAGTACTTC. The whole variable domain, remainder taken from reference TRBV5-6 and TRBJ2-5, is DAGVTQSPTHLIKTRGQQVTLRCSPKSGHDTVSWYQQALGQGPQFIFQYYEEEERQRGNFPDRFSGHQFPNYSSELNVNALLLGDSALYLCASSLLRRAGEETQYFGPGTRLLVL.

J is TRBJ2-7 and V is TRBV29-1, with TRBD1 as a possible D gene (6 bases). The CDR3 loop spans 12 amino acids. Between the trimmed V and J ends, which lost 7 bases and 3 bases, there was a span of 13 bases. Germline V gives CDR1 SQVTM, CDR2 ANQGSEA. The CDR3 DNA is TGCAGCGCCCGAAGGGACAACTACGAGCAGTACTTC. This encodes CSARRDNYEQYF.

The CDR3 coding sequence is TGCGCCAGCAGTCATATCAGTGCGATTCGCGGGGAAACGTGGCAGTTCTTC. It codes for CASSHISAIRGETWQFF. The rearrangement joins TRBV23-1 to TRBJ2-1; a possible D gene is TRBD2 (6 bases). TRBV23-1 falls under the ORF class, with uncertain function. The ends were cut back, 3 bases at V and 12 bases at J, with 27 bases in the middle. The length of the CDR3 is 17 residues.

This rearrangement joins TRBV7-9 to TRBJ2-5; TRBD1 aligns across 7 bases. This CDR3 has 14 residues. Germline V gene data show CDR1 as SEHNR and CDR2 as FQNEAQ (reference sequence). Losses at the gene ends were 4 bases for V and 3 bases for J; bases not matched to a gene: 5. The DNA for the CDR3 is TGTGCCAGCAGCTCCAGGGGGAAGGAAGAGACCCAGTACTTC. This sequence encodes CASSSRGKEETQYF.

This clonotype was observed once. This sequence joins TRBV19 and TRBJ2-7; D possibly uses TRBD1 or TRBD2 (5 bases each). CDR3 length: 14 amino acids. CDR1 is LNHDA, CDR2 SQIVND, per germline (reference sequence). V was cut by 5 bases and J by 4 bases, with 15 bases left in between. CDR3 sequence reads: CASSPRWGPYEQYF. CDR3 DNA sequence: TGTGCCAGTAGTCCCCGTTGGGGACCTTACGAGCAGTACTTC.

The V and J genes are TRBV9 and TRBJ2-1, with D maybe TRBD2 (6 bases). Germline V gene data show CDR1 as SGDLS and CDR2 as YYNGEE. V shed 3 bases and J shed 0 bases, with 10 bases lying between them. The CDR3 loop spans 15 amino acids. The CDR3 coding sequence is TGTGCCAGCAGCGAGCGGGTAAACTCCTACAATGAGCAGTTCTTC. Its protein product is CASSERVNSYNEQFF.

The rearrangement joins TRBV2 to TRBJ2-7, with TRBD1 matching 11 bases. CDR1 is SNHLY, CDR2 FYNNEI, per germline. Unmatched junction bases numbered 6, after V lost 3 bases and J lost 5 bases. The CDR3 spans 15 residues. The CDR3, as DNA: TGTGCCAGCAGTGATGCGGACAGGGGGCCTAACGAGCAGTACTTC. Residues: CASSDADRGPNEQYF.

The chain joins TRBV29-1 to TRBJ1-2, with D hard to call. The CDR3 spans 13 residues. CDR1 is SQVTM, CDR2 ANQGSEA, per germline. The ends were cut back, 2 bases at V and 4 bases at J, with 11 bases in the middle. The CDR3 DNA reads TGCAGCGTTGAACCCAGACTCTTCTATGGCTACACCTTC. It translates to CSVEPRLFYGYTF. Filled out from reference TRBV29-1 and TRBJ1-2, the complete variable domain reads SAVISQKPSRDICQRGTSLTIQCQVDSQVTMMFWYRQQPGQSLTLIATANQGSEATYESGFVIDKFPISRPNLTFSTLTVSNMSPEDSSIYLCSVEPRLFYGYTFGSGTRLTVV.

V gene TRBV7-2 combines with J gene TRBJ1-2; tentatively, D is TRBD1 (6 bases). The CDR3 is 14 residues long. CDR1 is SGHTA and CDR2 is FQGNSA in the germline V gene. V shed 5 bases and J shed 4 bases, with 14 bases lying between them. CDR3 protein: CASSPSGGPYGYTF. The DNA of the CDR3 is TGTGCCAGCAGCCCCTCGGGGGGGCCCTATGGCTACACCTTC.

The rearrangement joins TRBV5-6 to TRBJ2-5, with D maybe TRBD2 (6 bases). The CDR3 is 13 residues long. Trimming took off 5 bases at V and 2 bases at J, with 10 bases between the two ends. CDR1 and CDR2 (germline): SGHDT, YYEEEE. For the CDR3, the DNA is TGTGCCAGCAGTGGGGGGTATCAAGAGACCCAGTACTTC. It translates to CASSGGYQETQYF.

As DNA, the CDR3 is TGTGCCAGCACTCTAACAGGGGAGAACACTGAAGCTTTCTTT. This sequence encodes CASTLTGENTEAFF. This chain connects TRBV9 to TRBJ1-1; TRBD1 agrees at 7 bases. Germline CDR1 is SGDLS and CDR2 is YYNGEE. J gave up 1 base and V 6 bases, and 6 bases lay outside the gene matches. The CDR3 totals 14 residues.

This chain joins TRBV7-9 and TRBJ2-2, with 7 bases that match TRBD2. The CDR3 has 18 amino acids. The germline gives CDR1 SEHNR, CDR2 FQNEAQ (reference sequence). J lost 2 bases, V lost 10 bases, and 19 bases had no gene match. This CDR3 is CAIPNGRGLAVNTGELFF. The CDR3 region has the DNA TGTGCCATCCCGAACGGACGAGGGCTAGCGGTTAACACCGGGGAGCTGTTTTTT.

CDR3 residues: CAWRTSGHQETQYF. CDR3 DNA: TGTGCCTGGAGGACTAGCGGCCACCAAGAGACCCAGTACTTC. The rearrangement links TRBV30 to TRBJ2-5, with 9 bases identical to TRBD2. There are 14 residues in the CDR3. Germline V gives CDR1 GTSNPN, CDR2 SVGIG (reference sequence). After removal of 3 bases from V and 0 bases from J, the junction contained 2 bases not matched to a gene.

The chain couples TRBV29-1 to TRBJ2-7; 8 bases are a match to TRBD2. Germline V lookup: CDR1 SQVTM, CDR2 ANQGSEA. The CDR3 runs to 13 residues. V gave up 7 bases and J gave up 0 bases; unmatched junction bases: 5. CDR3 coding DNA: TGCAGCGCCCGAAGCGGGAGCTCCTACGAGCAGTACTTC. Translating it yields CSARSGSSYEQYF.